This paragraph reports one TCR beta chain. These data originate in a study of blood T cell repertoires in COVID-19. Study-level information: Sites across the United States, Italy and Spain contributed samples from acute and convalescent COVID-19. T cells, B-cell-depleted T cells, or PBMCs provided the cDNA or gDNA that served as material.

Sequenced by immunoSEQ multiplex PCR; TCRdb stores in-frame clones only, minus some. Of around 200,000 clones listed, about 86% are singletons. Trimming stripped 6 bases from V and 10 bases from J, with 15 bases between. CDR1 and CDR2 (germline): MNHEY, SVGAGI. CDR3 size: 13 residues. The origin of this receptor is a woman between 55 and 75 years old with COVID-19, enrolled during active disease. The sequenced sample consisted of peripheral blood. The rearrangement joins TRBV6-5 to TRBJ1-4; no firm D call. The CDR3 DNA is TGTGCCAGCAGCGACGGGATGTTCCTAAAACTGTTTTTT. Its translation: CASSDGMFLKLFF.